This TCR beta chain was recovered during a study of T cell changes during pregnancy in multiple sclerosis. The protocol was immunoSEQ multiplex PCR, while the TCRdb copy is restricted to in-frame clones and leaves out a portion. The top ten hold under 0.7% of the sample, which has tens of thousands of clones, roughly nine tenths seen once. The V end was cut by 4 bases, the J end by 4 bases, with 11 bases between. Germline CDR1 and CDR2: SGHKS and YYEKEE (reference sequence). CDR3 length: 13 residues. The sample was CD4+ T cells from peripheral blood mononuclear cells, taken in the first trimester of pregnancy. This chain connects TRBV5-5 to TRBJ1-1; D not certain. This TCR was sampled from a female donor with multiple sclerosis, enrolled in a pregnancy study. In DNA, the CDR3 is TGTGCCAGCAGCGTCCTTTCGGGCACTGAAGCTTTCTTT. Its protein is CASSVLSGTEAFF. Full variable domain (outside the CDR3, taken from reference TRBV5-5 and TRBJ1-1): DAGVTQSPTHLIKTRGQQVTLRCSPISGHKSVSWYQQVLGQGPQFIFQYYEKEERGRGNFPDRFSARQFPNYSSELNVNALLLGDSALYLCASSVLSGTEAFFGQGTRLTVV.